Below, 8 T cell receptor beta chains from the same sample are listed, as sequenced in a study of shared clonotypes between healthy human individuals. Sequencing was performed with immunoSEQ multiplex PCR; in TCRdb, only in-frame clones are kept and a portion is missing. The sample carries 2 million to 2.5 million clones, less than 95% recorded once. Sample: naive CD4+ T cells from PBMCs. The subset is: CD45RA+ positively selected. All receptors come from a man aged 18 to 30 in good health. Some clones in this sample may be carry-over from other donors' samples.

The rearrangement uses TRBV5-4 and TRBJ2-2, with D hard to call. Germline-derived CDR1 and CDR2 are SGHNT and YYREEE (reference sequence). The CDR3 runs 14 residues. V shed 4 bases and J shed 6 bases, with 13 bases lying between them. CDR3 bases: TGTGCCAGCAGCAGGAGCAGGTCGGCCGGGGAGCTGTTTTTT. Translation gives CASSRSRSAGELFF. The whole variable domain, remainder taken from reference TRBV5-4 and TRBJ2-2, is ETGVTQSPTHLIKTRGQQVTLRCSSQSGHNTVSWYQQALGQGPQFIFQYYREEENGRGNFPPRFSGLQFPNYSSELNVNALELDDSALYLCASSRSRSAGELFFGEGSRLTVL.

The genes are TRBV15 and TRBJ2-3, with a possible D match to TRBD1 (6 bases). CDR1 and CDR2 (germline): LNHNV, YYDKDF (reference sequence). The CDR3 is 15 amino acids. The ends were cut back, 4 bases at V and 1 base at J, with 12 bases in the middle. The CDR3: CATSTPPGGTDTQYF. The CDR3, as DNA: TGTGCCACCAGCACCCCCCCAGGGGGCACAGATACGCAGTATTTT.

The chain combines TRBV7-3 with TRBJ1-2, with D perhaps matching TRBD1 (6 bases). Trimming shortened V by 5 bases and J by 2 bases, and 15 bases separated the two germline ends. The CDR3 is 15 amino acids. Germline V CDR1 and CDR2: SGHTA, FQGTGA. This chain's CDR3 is CASSAMGGPNYGYTF. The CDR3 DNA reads TGTGCCAGCAGCGCCATGGGGGGGCCCAACTATGGCTACACCTTC.

CDR3 bases: TGTGCCACCAGCAGAGGATACCGGGACTCTTCCTACAATGAGCAGTTCTTC. This codes for CATSRGYRDSSYNEQFF. The chain has TRBV15 and TRBJ2-1; tentative D call: TRBD2 (6 bases). Deletions cut 1 base from V and 1 base from J, with 14 bases between. Germline lookup yields CDR1 LNHNV and CDR2 YYDKDF (reference sequence). The CDR3 loop spans 17 amino acids.

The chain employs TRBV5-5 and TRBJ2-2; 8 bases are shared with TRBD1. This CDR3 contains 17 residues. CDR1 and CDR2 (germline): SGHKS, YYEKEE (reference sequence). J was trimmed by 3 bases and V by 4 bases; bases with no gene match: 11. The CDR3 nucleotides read TGTGCCAGCAGCCAAAATTCCGGGACAGGCTACACCGGGGAGCTGTTTTTT. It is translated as CASSQNSGTGYTGELFF.

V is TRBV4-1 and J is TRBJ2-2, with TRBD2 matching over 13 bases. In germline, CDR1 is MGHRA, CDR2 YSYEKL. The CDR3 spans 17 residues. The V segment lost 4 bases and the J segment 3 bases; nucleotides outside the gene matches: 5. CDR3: CASSPGLAGLDTGELFF. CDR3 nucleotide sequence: TGCGCCAGCAGCCCGGGACTAGCGGGATTGGACACCGGGGAGCTGTTTTTT.

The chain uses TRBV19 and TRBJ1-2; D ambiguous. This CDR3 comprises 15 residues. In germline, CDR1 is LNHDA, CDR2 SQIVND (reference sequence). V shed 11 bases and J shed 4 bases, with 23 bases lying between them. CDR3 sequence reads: CAVRPTGKGSYGYTF. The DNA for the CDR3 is TGTGCCGTTAGACCCACGGGGAAAGGTTCCTATGGCTACACCTTC.

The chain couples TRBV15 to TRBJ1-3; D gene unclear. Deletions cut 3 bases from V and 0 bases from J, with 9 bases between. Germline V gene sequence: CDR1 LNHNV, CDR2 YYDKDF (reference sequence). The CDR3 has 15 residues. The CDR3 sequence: CATSRHIVSGNTIYF. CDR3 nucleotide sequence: TGTGCCACCAGCAGGCATATAGTCTCTGGAAACACCATATATTTT.